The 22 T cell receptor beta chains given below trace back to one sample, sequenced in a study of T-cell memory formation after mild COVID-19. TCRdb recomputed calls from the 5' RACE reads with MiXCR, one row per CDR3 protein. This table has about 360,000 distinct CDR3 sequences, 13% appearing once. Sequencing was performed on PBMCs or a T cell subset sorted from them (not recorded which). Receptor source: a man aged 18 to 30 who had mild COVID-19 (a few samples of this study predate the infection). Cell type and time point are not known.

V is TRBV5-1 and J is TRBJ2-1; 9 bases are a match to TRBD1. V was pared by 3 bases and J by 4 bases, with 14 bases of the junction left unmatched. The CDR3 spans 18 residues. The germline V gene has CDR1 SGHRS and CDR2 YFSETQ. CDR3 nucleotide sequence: TGCGCCAGCAGCTCCGCGCCGGGACAGGGAACGGTATACAATGAGCAGTTCTTC. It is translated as CASSSAPGQGTVYNEQFF.

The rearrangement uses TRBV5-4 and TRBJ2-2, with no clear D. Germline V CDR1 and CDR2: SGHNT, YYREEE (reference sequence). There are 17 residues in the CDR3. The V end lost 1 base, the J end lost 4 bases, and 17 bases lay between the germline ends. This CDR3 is CASSLFGSGYATGELFF. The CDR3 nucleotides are TGTGCCAGCAGCTTGTTCGGTTCGGGCTATGCCACCGGGGAGCTGTTTTTT.

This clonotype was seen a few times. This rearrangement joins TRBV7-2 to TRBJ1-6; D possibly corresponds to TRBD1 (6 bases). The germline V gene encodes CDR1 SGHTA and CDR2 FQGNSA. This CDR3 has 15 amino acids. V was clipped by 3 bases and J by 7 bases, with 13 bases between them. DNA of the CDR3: TGTGCCAGCAGCTTTTCCGGACAGACGAATTCACCCCTCCACTTT. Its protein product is CASSFSGQTNSPLHF.

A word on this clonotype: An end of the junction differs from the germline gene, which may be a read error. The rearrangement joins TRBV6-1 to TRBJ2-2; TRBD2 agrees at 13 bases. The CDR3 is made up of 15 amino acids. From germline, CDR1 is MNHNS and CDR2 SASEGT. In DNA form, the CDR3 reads TGTGCCGGCAGTGAACTAGCGGGGGGGCCCGGGGAGCTGTTTTTT. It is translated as CAGSELAGGPGELFF.

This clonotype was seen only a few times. The CDR3 spells CASTASGASTDTQYF. In DNA form, the CDR3 reads TGCGCCAGCACGGCTAGCGGGGCTAGCACAGATACGCAGTATTTT. J is TRBJ2-3 and V is TRBV5-1, with 9 bases that match TRBD2. The ends lost 6 bases at V and 0 bases at J; junction bases unmatched: 5. The germline V gene has CDR1 SGHRS and CDR2 YFSETQ. This CDR3 contains 15 residues.

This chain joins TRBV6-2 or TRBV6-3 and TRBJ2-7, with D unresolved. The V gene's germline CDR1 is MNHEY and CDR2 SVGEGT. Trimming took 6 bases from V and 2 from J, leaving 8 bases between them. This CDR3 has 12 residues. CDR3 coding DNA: TGTGCCAGCAGCAGCTACCCCTACGAGCAGTACTTC. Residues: CASSSYPYEQYF.

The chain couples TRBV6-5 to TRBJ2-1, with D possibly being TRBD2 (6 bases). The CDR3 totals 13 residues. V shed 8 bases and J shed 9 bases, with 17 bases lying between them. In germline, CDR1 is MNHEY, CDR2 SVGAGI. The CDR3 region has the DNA TGTGCCAGCGGGGGACTCCCCTGGGGTGAGCAGTTCTTC. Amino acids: CASGGLPWGEQFF.

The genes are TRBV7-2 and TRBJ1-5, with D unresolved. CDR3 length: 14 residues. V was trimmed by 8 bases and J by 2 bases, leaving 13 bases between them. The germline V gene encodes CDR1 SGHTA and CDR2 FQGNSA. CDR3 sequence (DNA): TGTGCCAGCGATGAAGGAGTAGGCAATCAGCCCCAGCATTTT. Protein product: CASDEGVGNQPQHF.

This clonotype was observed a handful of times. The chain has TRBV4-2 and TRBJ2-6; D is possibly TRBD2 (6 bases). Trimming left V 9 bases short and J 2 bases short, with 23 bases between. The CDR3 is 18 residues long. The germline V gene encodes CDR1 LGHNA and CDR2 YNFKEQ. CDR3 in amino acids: CASRQEETRAAGANVLTF. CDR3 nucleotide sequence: TGTGCCAGTCGTCAGGAGGAGACTAGGGCAGCTGGGGCCAACGTCCTGACTTTC.

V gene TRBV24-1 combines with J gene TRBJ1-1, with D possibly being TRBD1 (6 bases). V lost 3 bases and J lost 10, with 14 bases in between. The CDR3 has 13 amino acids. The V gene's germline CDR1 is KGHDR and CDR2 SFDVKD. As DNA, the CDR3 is TGTGCCACCAGTGATCCCCCAGGGGAGGCAGCTTTCTTT. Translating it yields CATSDPPGEAAFF.

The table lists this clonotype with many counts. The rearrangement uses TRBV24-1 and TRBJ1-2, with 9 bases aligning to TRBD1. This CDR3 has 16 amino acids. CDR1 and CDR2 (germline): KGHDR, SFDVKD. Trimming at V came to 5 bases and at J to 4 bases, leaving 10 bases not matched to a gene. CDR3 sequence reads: CATSVHRGRSFYGYTF. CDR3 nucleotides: TGTGCCACCAGTGTCCACAGGGGGCGAAGCTTCTATGGCTACACCTTC.

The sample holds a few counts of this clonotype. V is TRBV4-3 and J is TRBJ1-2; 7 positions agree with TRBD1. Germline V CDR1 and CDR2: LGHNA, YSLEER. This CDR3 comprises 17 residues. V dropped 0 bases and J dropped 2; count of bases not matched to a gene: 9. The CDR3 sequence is CASSQEPGTAWNYGYTF. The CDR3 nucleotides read TGCGCCAGCAGCCAAGAGCCGGGGACAGCTTGGAACTATGGCTACACCTTC.

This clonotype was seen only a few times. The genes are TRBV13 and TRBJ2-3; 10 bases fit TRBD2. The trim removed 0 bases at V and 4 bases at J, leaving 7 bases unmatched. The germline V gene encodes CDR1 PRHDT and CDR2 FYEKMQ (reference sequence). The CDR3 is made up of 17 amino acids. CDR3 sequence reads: CASSLGLGLAASDTQYF. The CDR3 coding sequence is TGTGCCAGCAGCTTAGGCCTCGGACTAGCGGCGTCAGATACGCAGTATTTT.

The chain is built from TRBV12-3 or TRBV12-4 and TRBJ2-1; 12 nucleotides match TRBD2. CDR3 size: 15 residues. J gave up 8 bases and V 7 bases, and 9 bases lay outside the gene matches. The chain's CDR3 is CASTTRTSGDDEQFF. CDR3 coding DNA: TGTGCCAGCACCACCCGGACTAGCGGGGACGATGAGCAGTTCTTC.

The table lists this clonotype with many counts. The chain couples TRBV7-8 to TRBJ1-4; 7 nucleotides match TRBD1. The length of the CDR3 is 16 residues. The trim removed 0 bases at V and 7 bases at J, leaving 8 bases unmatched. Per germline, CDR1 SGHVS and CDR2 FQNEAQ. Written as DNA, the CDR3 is TGTGCCAGCAGCTTAGCGCCGGAGACAGGGAGTGAAAAACTGTTTTTT. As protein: CASSLAPETGSEKLFF.

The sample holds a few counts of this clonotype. CDR3 sequence reads: CASSLLAAREQFF. The CDR3 DNA reads as TGTGCCAGCAGCCTACTAGCGGCTCGCGAGCAGTTCTTC. V gene TRBV7-9 combines with J gene TRBJ2-1; the match to TRBD2 covers 8 bases. The CDR3 is made up of 13 amino acids. CDR1 is SEHNR, CDR2 FQNEAQ, per germline (reference sequence). The trim removed 5 bases at V and 10 bases at J, leaving 7 bases unmatched.

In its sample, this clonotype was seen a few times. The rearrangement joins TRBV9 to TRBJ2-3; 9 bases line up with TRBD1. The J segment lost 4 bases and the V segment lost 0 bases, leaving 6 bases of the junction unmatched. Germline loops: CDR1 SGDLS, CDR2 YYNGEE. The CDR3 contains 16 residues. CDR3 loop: CASSVVRDRVADTQYF. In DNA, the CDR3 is TGTGCCAGCAGCGTAGTTCGGGACAGGGTGGCAGATACGCAGTATTTT.

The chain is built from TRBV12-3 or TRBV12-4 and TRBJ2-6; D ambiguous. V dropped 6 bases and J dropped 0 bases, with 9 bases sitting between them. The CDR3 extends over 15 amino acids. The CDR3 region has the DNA TGTGCCAGCAGCTTCGACGGCTCTGGGGCCAACGTCCTGACTTTC. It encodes CASSFDGSGANVLTF.

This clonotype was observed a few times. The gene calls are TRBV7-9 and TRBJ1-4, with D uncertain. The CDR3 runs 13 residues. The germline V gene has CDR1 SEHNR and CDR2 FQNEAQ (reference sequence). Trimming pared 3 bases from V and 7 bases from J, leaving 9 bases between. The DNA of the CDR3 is TGTGCCAGCAGCTTTCGTCAAGCTGAAAAACTGTTTTTT. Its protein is CASSFRQAEKLFF.

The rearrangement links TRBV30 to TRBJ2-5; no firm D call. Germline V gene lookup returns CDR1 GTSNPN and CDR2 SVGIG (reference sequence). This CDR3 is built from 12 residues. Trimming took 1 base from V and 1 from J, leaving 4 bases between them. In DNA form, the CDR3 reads TGTGCCTGGAGTGCCGGCCAAGAGACCCAGTACTTC. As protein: CAWSAGQETQYF.

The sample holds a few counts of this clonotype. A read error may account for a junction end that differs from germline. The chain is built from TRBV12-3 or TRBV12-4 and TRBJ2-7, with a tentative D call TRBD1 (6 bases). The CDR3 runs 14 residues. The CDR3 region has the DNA TGTGCCAGCACCCTCTCCCCTCCACAGGGCCCTCTACTCTTC. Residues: CASTLSPPQGPLLF.

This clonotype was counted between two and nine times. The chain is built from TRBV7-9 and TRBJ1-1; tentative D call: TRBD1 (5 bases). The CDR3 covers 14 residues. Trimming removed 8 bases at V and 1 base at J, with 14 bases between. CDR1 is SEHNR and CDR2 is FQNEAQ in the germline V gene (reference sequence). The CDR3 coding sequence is TGTGCCAGCGCCCTTGGCGGGGGGAACACTGAAGCTTTCTTT. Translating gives CASALGGGNTEAFF.